The 29 T cell receptor beta chains below were found in one sample sequenced in a study of T cell responses to AZD1222 COVID-19 vaccine. The table came from immunoSEQ multiplex PCR; TCRdb's copy has only in-frame clones and leaves some out. The sample lists roughly 200,000 clones, 80% to 95% occurring once. The sequencing here drew on peripheral blood, taken 28 days after the second dose of the MenACWY control vaccine. These receptor sequences come from an adult who received the MenACWY meningococcal vaccine as a control.

The rearrangement links TRBV5-1 to TRBJ1-5; 9 bases are shared with TRBD1. The CDR3 has 18 residues. J lost 2 bases, V lost 6 bases, and 15 bases had no gene match. CDR1 and CDR2 (germline): SGHRS, YFSETQ. CDR3 sequence (DNA): TGCGCCAGCACTGATTTTGGGGACAGGGAGTTTGGCAATCAGCCCCAGCATTTT. Its protein is CASTDFGDREFGNQPQHF.

The chain combines TRBV7-2 with TRBJ1-6; D gene ambiguous. This CDR3 is built from 13 residues. Per germline, CDR1 SGHTA and CDR2 FQGNSA. V lost 3 bases to trimming and J lost 5 bases, with 5 bases between them. The CDR3 loop is CASSFNNNSPLHF. Here the CDR3 DNA reads TGTGCCAGCAGCTTTAACAATAATTCACCCCTCCACTTT.

V is TRBV5-1 and J is TRBJ1-2, with D hard to call. Germline V gene sequence: CDR1 SGHRS, CDR2 YFSETQ. V was trimmed by 1 base and J by 2 bases, leaving 9 bases between them. CDR3 length equals 14 residues. The CDR3 DNA reads as TGCGCCAGCAGCTTGAGGGTAGGGAACTATGGCTACACCTTC. Its protein is CASSLRVGNYGYTF.

The rearrangement uses TRBV6-5 and TRBJ2-3; 8 bases are shared with TRBD1. Trimming removed 6 bases from V and 2 bases from J; junction bases left unmatched: 7. The CDR3 is 15 amino acids. Germline V gene sequence: CDR1 MNHEY, CDR2 SVGAGI. Written as DNA, the CDR3 is TGTGCCAGCAGAGTCCACAGGGGGTCCACAGATACGCAGTATTTT. It is translated as CASRVHRGSTDTQYF.

The V call is TRBV10-1, the J call TRBJ1-1; D not resolved. Looked up from germline, CDR1 is WNHNN and CDR2 is SYGVQD (reference sequence). There are 12 residues in the CDR3. V lost 5 bases to trimming and J lost 3 bases, with 7 bases between them. CDR3 DNA sequence: TGCGCCAGCAGTAACGAATACACTGAAGCTTTCTTT. It yields the protein CASSNEYTEAFF.

The rearrangement uses TRBV19 and TRBJ1-5; possibly TRBD1 for D (6 bases). This CDR3 region has 15 residues. CDR1 and CDR2 from the germline V gene are LNHDA and SQIVND (reference sequence). V lost 6 bases to trimming and J lost 0 bases, with 12 bases between them. The CDR3 loop reads CASRNDRYSNQPQHF. In DNA form, the CDR3 reads TGTGCCAGTAGAAACGACAGGTATAGCAATCAGCCCCAGCATTTT.

The rearrangement joins TRBV2 to TRBJ2-3; D is unresolved. The CDR3 loop spans 14 amino acids. Germline V CDR1 and CDR2: SNHLY, FYNNEI. The V and J ends lost 2 bases and 8 bases respectively, with 14 bases between them. CDR3 bases: TGTGCCAGCAGTGAAATAAGGACCTACAGTACGCAGTATTTT. It yields the protein CASSEIRTYSTQYF. Looking up the rest from reference TRBV2 and TRBJ2-3 gives the full variable domain: EPEVTQTPSHQVTQMGQEVILRCVPISNHLYFYWYRQILGQKVEFLVSFYNNEISEKSEIFDDQFSVERPDGSNFTLKIRSTKLEDSAMYFCASSEIRTYSTQYFGPGTRLTVL.

The chain carries TRBV5-5 and TRBJ1-5; D uncertain. Trimming took 0 bases from V and 7 from J, leaving 8 bases between them. The CDR3 is made up of 13 amino acids. CDR1 is SGHKS and CDR2 is YYEKEE in the germline V gene (reference sequence). In DNA, the CDR3 is TGTGCCAGCAGCTTGGGAACCATCCAGCCCCAGCATTTT. Translated, it gives CASSLGTIQPQHF.

The chain couples TRBV6-2 or TRBV6-3 to TRBJ2-7; no definite D call. The V end was cut by 2 bases, the J end by 7 bases, with 15 bases between. The CDR3 is made up of 14 amino acids. CDR1 and CDR2 (germline): MNHEY, SVGEGT. CDR3 nucleotide sequence: TGTGCCAGCAGTTACCACCCGGGTTCAAGTGAGCAGTACTTC. Encoded protein: CASSYHPGSSEQYF.

V usage is TRBV12-1 and J usage is TRBJ2-3; TRBD1, the D gene given by the table, was not confirmed from the DNA. TRBV12-1 is a pseudogene segment. CDR3 length equals 15 residues. The CDR3 spells CASSFVGGPTDTQYF. The CDR3 region has the DNA TGTGCCAGCAGCTTTGTAGGGGGCCCCACAGATACGCAGTATTTT.

The chain employs TRBV28 and TRBJ1-1; a weak D match, TRBD1 (5 bases). Looked up from germline, CDR1 is MDHEN and CDR2 is SYDVKM. This CDR3 has 14 amino acids. With 7 bases removed from V and 5 bases from J, the gap between germline ends came to 17 bases. The CDR3, as DNA: TGTGCCAGCATCGATCCGGGGCTGGGGACTGAAGCTTTCTTT. It codes for CASIDPGLGTEAFF.

The DNA for the CDR3 is TGTGCCAGTACTCCTGACGGGAACACTGAAGCTTTCTTT. As protein: CASTPDGNTEAFF. V and J are TRBV19 and TRBJ1-1, with D unclear. This CDR3 comprises 13 residues. Germline V CDR1 and CDR2: LNHDA, SQIVND (reference sequence). V dropped 7 bases and J dropped 1 base, with 10 bases sitting between them.

The chain combines TRBV19 with TRBJ1-2; the D gene is possibly TRBD1 (5 bases). The V end was cut by 0 bases, the J end by 8 bases, with 10 bases between. The germline CDR1 and CDR2 sequences are LNHDA and SQIVND (reference sequence). The CDR3 has 13 residues. CDR3 loop: CASSIDRGSGYTF. The CDR3 nucleotides are TGTGCCAGTAGTATAGATCGGGGGAGCGGCTACACCTTC.

This chain joins TRBV12-3 or TRBV12-4 and TRBJ1-5; D uncertain. Trimming pared 4 bases from V and 7 bases from J, leaving 11 bases between. The CDR3 consists of 13 residues. CDR3 nucleotides: TGTGCCAGCAGTTCACGACCCCTCCAGCCCCAGCATTTT. Its protein is CASSSRPLQPQHF.

The chain employs TRBV19 and TRBJ2-7; 7 nucleotides agree with TRBD1. Unmatched junction bases numbered 15, after V lost 3 bases and J lost 7 bases. The CDR3 is 16 residues long. Germline values: CDR1 LNHDA, CDR2 SQIVND (reference sequence). CDR3 DNA: TGTGCCAGTAGTATCCGATCTGGGCAGGGGGTCGGGGAGCAGTACTTC. Its protein is CASSIRSGQGVGEQYF. The complete variable domain, with remaining parts taken from reference TRBV19 and TRBJ2-7, reads DGGITQSPKYLFRKEGQNVTLSCEQNLNHDAMYWYRQDPGQGLRLIYYSQIVNDFQKGDIAEGYSVSREKKESFPLTVTSAQKNPTAFYLCASSIRSGQGVGEQYFGPGTRLTVT.

The V gene is TRBV5-1, the J gene TRBJ2-2, with TRBD2 matching over 8 bases. The V gene end was trimmed by 0 bases and the J gene end by 5 bases; junction bases not matched to a gene: 9. The CDR3 is 17 residues long. Germline V gene sequence: CDR1 SGHRS, CDR2 YFSETQ. The CDR3: CASSLDGRGARTGELFF. CDR3 nucleotides: TGCGCCAGCAGCTTGGACGGGCGGGGGGCACGGACCGGGGAGCTGTTTTTT.

This chain's CDR3 is CASSLEVSGGVNEQFF. DNA for the CDR3: TGCGCCAGCAGCTTGGAGGTTAGCGGGGGGGTCAATGAGCAGTTCTTC. This chain joins TRBV5-1 and TRBJ2-1; 11 bases match TRBD2. The J segment lost 6 bases and the V segment lost 0 bases, leaving 5 bases of the junction unmatched. CDR3 length: 16 amino acids. CDR1 is SGHRS and CDR2 is YFSETQ in the germline V gene.

The chain joins TRBV30 to TRBJ1-6, with TRBD1 as a possible D gene (5 bases). Germline-derived CDR1 and CDR2 are GTSNPN and SVGIG (reference sequence). This CDR3 is built from 13 residues. The ends were cut back, 7 bases at V and 6 bases at J, with 13 bases in the middle. CDR3 in amino acids: CAFTGSSNSPLHF. DNA of the CDR3: TGTGCCTTCACAGGTAGCAGTAATTCACCCCTCCACTTT. Together with reference TRBV30 and TRBJ1-6, the CDR3 gives the full variable domain: SQTIHQWPATLVQPVGSPLSLECTVEGTSNPNLYWYRQAAGRGLQLLFYSVGIGQISSEVPQNLSASRPQDRQFILSSKKLLLSDSGFYLCAFTGSSNSPLHFGNGTRLTVT.

The chain couples TRBV6-5 to TRBJ1-5; tentatively, D is TRBD1 (5 bases). The CDR3 length is 13 residues. CDR1 is MNHEY and CDR2 is SVGAGI in the germline V gene. V shed 7 bases and J shed 7 bases, with 14 bases lying between them. This chain's CDR3 is CASKSGPGQPQHF. The CDR3 coding sequence is TGTGCCAGCAAGTCGGGACCAGGCCAGCCCCAGCATTTT.

This chain links TRBV18 with TRBJ2-5; D remains unclear. The ends were cut back, 6 bases at V and 4 bases at J, with 6 bases in the middle. Germline V lookup: CDR1 KGHSH, CDR2 LQKENI. CDR3 length equals 11 residues. The CDR3 nucleotides are TGTGCCAGCTCCAATTCAGAGACCCAGTACTTC. Its translation: CASSNSETQYF.

In DNA, the CDR3 is TGTGCCAGCAGCTTATCGGAGCCGCGGAACACTGAAGCTTTCTTT. Translating it yields CASSLSEPRNTEAFF. The rearrangement uses TRBV7-9 and TRBJ1-1; D unclear. Germline CDR1 and CDR2: SEHNR and FQNEAQ (reference sequence). This CDR3 contains 15 residues. The ends were cut back, 2 bases at V and 1 base at J, with 11 bases in the middle. Combining the CDR3 with reference TRBV7-9 and TRBJ1-1 gives the whole variable domain DTGVSQNPRHKITKRGQNVTFRCDPISEHNRLYWYRQTLGQGPEFLTYFQNEAQLEKSRLLSDRFSAERPKGSFSTLEIQRTEQGDSAMYLCASSLSEPRNTEAFFGQGTRLTVV.

The J gene is TRBJ1-2, the V gene TRBV19; no firm D call. Germline CDR1 LNHDA, CDR2 SQIVND (reference sequence). Trimming removed 5 bases at V and 3 bases at J, with 16 bases between. This CDR3 has 15 residues. CDR3 region: CASSPASGSYYGYTF. CDR3 coding DNA: TGTGCCAGTAGTCCCGCGTCCGGGTCCTACTATGGCTACACCTTC.

The V gene is TRBV10-3, the J gene TRBJ1-1, with TRBD1 matching 10 bases. The germline CDR1 and CDR2 sequences are ENHRY and SYGVKD. The J segment lost 4 bases and the V segment lost 6 bases, leaving 2 bases of the junction unmatched. The CDR3 has 13 amino acids. CDR3 sequence: CAIRGQGGTEAFF. CDR3 nucleotides: TGTGCCATCAGAGGACAGGGGGGCACTGAAGCTTTCTTT.

This clone came up a few times. The CDR3 DNA is TGCGCCAGCAGCCAAGATCCCTCCATGAACACTGAAGCTTTCTTT. This gives the protein CASSQDPSMNTEAFF. The rearrangement links TRBV4-3 to TRBJ1-1; D gene unclear. CDR1 and CDR2 (germline): LGHNA, YSLEER. This CDR3 contains 15 residues. Between the trimmed V and J ends, which lost 0 bases and 0 bases, there was a span of 8 bases.

The chain recombines TRBV19 with TRBJ1-1, with D possibly being TRBD1 (5 bases). This CDR3 is built from 15 residues. V lost 1 base and J 4 bases, leaving 13 bases between the germline ends. Per germline, CDR1 LNHDA and CDR2 SQIVND (reference sequence). The CDR3 is CASSIAGGSATEAFF. The CDR3 DNA follows: TGTGCCAGTAGTATAGCGGGGGGATCGGCCACTGAAGCTTTCTTT.

The J gene is TRBJ2-5, the V gene TRBV5-1; TRBD1 or TRBD2 may be the D gene (7 bases each). Trimming left V 4 bases short and J 5 bases short, with 21 bases between. The CDR3 is made up of 16 amino acids. Germline V lookup: CDR1 SGHRS, CDR2 YFSETQ. The CDR3 DNA reads as TGCGCCAGCAGCCAGGGGGGGACAGCCAATTGGGAGACCCAGTACTTC. It yields the protein CASSQGGTANWETQYF.

Concerning this clone: This CDR3 is also generated by other DNA sequences in the sample. The V call is TRBV2, the J call TRBJ1-5; D possibly corresponds to TRBD1 (5 bases). The CDR3 extends over 14 amino acids. Germline V gene data show CDR1 as SNHLY and CDR2 as FYNNEI. V was cut by 4 bases and J by 2 bases, with 9 bases left in between. CDR3 nucleotides: TGTGCCAGCAGTGGCCAGGGAGGCAATCAGCCCCAGCATTTT. Amino acid sequence: CASSGQGGNQPQHF.

The V call is TRBV4-2, the J call TRBJ2-4; no clear D. V dropped 1 base and J dropped 5 bases, with 12 bases sitting between them. Germline V gene data show CDR1 as LGHNA and CDR2 as YNFKEQ. CDR3 length: 15 residues. The CDR3 loop reads CASSQGTGRQNIQYF. CDR3 bases: TGTGCCAGCAGCCAAGGTACTGGTAGGCAAAACATTCAGTACTTC.

This sequence joins TRBV6-2 or TRBV6-3 and TRBJ2-7, with 8 bases aligning to TRBD2. The germline gives CDR1 MNHEY, CDR2 SVGEGT. CDR3 length equals 15 residues. The V and J ends lost 5 bases and 2 bases, in that order; junction bases with no gene match: 8. The CDR3 protein is CASSAPGLGAYEQYF. CDR3 DNA: TGTGCCAGCAGTGCACCGGGACTAGGAGCCTACGAGCAGTACTTC.